This T cell receptor beta chain comes out of a study of vaccination and CD4 T cells after COVID-19. The treatment: roughly ten-day PBMC culture with coronavirus spike peptide pools or control peptides (ViraFEST assay). The unexposed donor's CD4+ T cells were collected before the COVID-19 pandemic (2011-2018). Four cold-coronavirus spikes and SARS-CoV-2 S/N were the probes applied, cells permitting, to CD4+ T cells from unexposed donors. Study-level points and caveats: Analysis of convalescent patients found that 304 of 307 vaccine-specific clones were spike mono-reactive.

This clonotype occurred a few times. What it recognizes is unknown. CD4+ T cells that had been cultured provided DNA sequenced with the Oncomine TCR Beta short-read assay. TCRdb reprocessed the PCR reads via MiXCR and lists one record per CDR3 protein. This sample has thousands of distinct CDR3 sequences; 25% to 30% occur once, and the top ten carry about 33%. V was shortened by 0 bases and J by 1 base, with 15 bases between the two germline ends. Germline CDR1 reads MNHEY; CDR2 reads SMNVEV (reference sequence). This CDR3 has 17 amino acids. The chain links TRBV27 to TRBJ1-1; D is possibly TRBD1 (5 bases). Sequencing was done on a sample of CD4+ T cells from blood, cultured in vitro. This clonotype originated in a human donor in good health. The CDR3 sequence is CASSLSNGASGNTEAFF. CDR3 DNA sequence: TGTGCCAGCAGTTTATCGAACGGGGCCTCAGGGAACACTGAAGCTTTCTTT.